The clone carrying this TCR beta chain was counted a few times. The antigen is not known. The data originate from a study of T cells after yellow fever vaccination. The study, taken as a whole, reports: Weaker overall was a secondary response that nonetheless peaked faster, on day 5 versus 15. There was a small share of clonotypes that showed up in both the CD4 and CD8 compartments.

By 5'RACE template switching, TCR cDNA was produced, with a universal primer site and UMIs added in the process. TCRdb re-called the 5' RACE reads with MiXCR, one entry per CDR3 protein. The table lists approximately 450,000 distinct CDR3 sequences, around 20% of them singletons, with roughly 19% in the top ten. This sequence was found in a man between 18 and 35 years old who received the YFV17D yellow fever vaccine. The source was PBMCs, collected before the yellow fever booster vaccination.

Written as DNA, the CDR3 is TGCGCCAGCAGCTTCGAGACTGGGGCCAACGTCCTGACTTTC. It codes for CASSFETGANVLTF. The chain employs TRBV5-1 and TRBJ2-6; D unresolved. Germline CDR1 and CDR2: SGHRS and YFSETQ. V lost 2 bases and J 2 bases, leaving 5 bases between the germline ends. The CDR3 has 14 residues.